This TCR beta chain was recorded in a study of shared clonotypes between healthy human individuals. About the research overall: Plates per donor: three CD4 naive, three CD4 memory, two CD8 naive, one CD8 memory. General study findings and limits: An anticipated effect of sequencing depth on clonotype sharing among donors was recognized. When naive CD4 clonotypes were compared across several donors, approximately 4.9% were shared. Researchers found naive subsets generally carried larger estimated richness than memory subsets.

Only in-frame clones appear in the TCRdb table, and some are missing; sequencing was by immunoSEQ multiplex PCR. The table lists about 2.2 million clones, approximately 94% of them singletons, with approximately 1.7% in the top ten. The naive CD8 population came from CD45RO-negative cells selected for CCR7, without terminally differentiated effector memory CD45RA+ cells. This clone has only a few counts. Its target is unknown. The specimen sequenced was naive CD8+ T cells from PBMCs. This TCR was recovered from a man younger than 35 in good health. Some clones in this sample may be carry-over from other donors' samples.

The CDR3 region has the DNA TGTGCCAGCAGCCAAGCCCGGGGACAGGGGAACACTGAAGCTTTCTTT. This sequence encodes CASSQARGQGNTEAFF. The chain couples TRBV14 to TRBJ1-1; 9 bases are a match to TRBD1. V lost 1 base, J lost 1 base, and 4 bases stayed unmatched. CDR3 length equals 16 residues. Germline lookup yields CDR1 SGHDN and CDR2 FVKESK.